This T cell receptor (beta chain) was sequenced in a study of blood T cells in healthy people across ages. Study at large: Per every two T cells, about one barcoded beta molecule was captured by template switching. Findings and limits, study-wide: Across the age range, TCR beta diversity per million T cells fell in a roughly linear way. Long-lived donors had more naive CD4+ cells and higher diversity than aged donors.

As concerns this clonotype: Its antigen is not identified.

The germline gives CDR1 SNHLY, CDR2 FYNNEI. The ends lost 6 bases at V and 4 bases at J; junction bases unmatched: 14. CDR3 size: 17 residues. Using a J-beta primer mix together with a sample-barcoded 5' primer, a second PCR was run for roughly 6 to 11 cycles. In TCRdb, the 5' RACE reads were re-called with MiXCR into one record per CDR3 protein. Of fewer than 900,000 distinct CDR3 sequences listed, around 46% are singletons. Russia was home to the donors, healthy Caucasian individuals aged about 6 to 90. Sequencing was done on a sample of blood. This chain links TRBV2 with TRBJ2-2; 7 nucleotides line up with TRBD1. This sequence originates from a woman aged 60 to 75 in good health. CDR3 loop: CASSKKGAGGSTGELFF. The CDR3 region has the DNA TGTGCCAGCAGCAAGAAGGGGGCAGGGGGTTCCACCGGGGAGCTGTTTTTT. Variable domain in full (rest from reference TRBV2 and TRBJ2-2): EPEVTQTPSHQVTQMGQEVILRCVPISNHLYFYWYRQILGQKVEFLVSFYNNEISEKSEIFDDQFSVERPDGSNFTLKIRSTKLEDSAMYFCASSKKGAGGSTGELFFGEGSRLTVL.